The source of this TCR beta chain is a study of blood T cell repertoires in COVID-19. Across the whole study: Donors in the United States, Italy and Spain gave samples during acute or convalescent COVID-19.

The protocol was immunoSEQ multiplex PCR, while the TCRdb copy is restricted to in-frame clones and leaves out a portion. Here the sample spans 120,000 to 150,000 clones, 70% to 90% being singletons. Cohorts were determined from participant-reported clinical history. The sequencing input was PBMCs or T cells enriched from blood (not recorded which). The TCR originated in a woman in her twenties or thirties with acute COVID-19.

CDR3 region: CASSGQGVLGGYTF. Written as DNA, the CDR3 is TGTGCCAGCTCGGGACAGGGGGTGCTCGGGGGCTACACCTTC. This rearrangement joins TRBV9 to TRBJ1-2, with 11 bases identical to TRBD1. V gave up 7 bases and J gave up 8 bases; unmatched junction bases: 10. This CDR3 spans 14 amino acids. Germline V CDR1 and CDR2: SGDLS, YYNGEE.